Listed here is a single T cell receptor beta chain. MiXCR, applied by TCRdb to the RT-PCR reads, yields one record per CDR3 protein. The repertoire includes some 540,000 distinct CDR3 sequences, less than 25% of them detected once, and 2.5% to 3% sits in the top ten. This record comes from a study of response to subunit inactivated influenza vaccine. This same sample was also part of a study on T cells expressing NK-cell markers. That study adds: Synthesis of TCR beta cDNA relied on 5'RACE template switching carrying UMIs. Sorted T-cell subsets CD3+CD56+NKG2C+, CD3+CD56+NKG2C- and CD3+CD56-NKG2C+ were TCR beta-sequenced.

The sample here was CD4+ T cells sorted from PBMCs, taken roughly 12 days after vaccination. The receptor's source is a man aged 45-65 years who received an inactivated influenza vaccine.

In DNA form, the CDR3 reads TGTGCCAGTAGTATCTTCGGAATTTCGAACACTGAAGCTTTCTTT. It codes for CASSIFGISNTEAFF. The chain has TRBV19 and TRBJ1-1; D gene ambiguous. Trimming shortened V by 3 bases and J by 1 base, and 12 bases separated the two germline ends. The CDR3 runs to 15 residues. Germline CDR1 is LNHDA and CDR2 is SQIVND (reference sequence).